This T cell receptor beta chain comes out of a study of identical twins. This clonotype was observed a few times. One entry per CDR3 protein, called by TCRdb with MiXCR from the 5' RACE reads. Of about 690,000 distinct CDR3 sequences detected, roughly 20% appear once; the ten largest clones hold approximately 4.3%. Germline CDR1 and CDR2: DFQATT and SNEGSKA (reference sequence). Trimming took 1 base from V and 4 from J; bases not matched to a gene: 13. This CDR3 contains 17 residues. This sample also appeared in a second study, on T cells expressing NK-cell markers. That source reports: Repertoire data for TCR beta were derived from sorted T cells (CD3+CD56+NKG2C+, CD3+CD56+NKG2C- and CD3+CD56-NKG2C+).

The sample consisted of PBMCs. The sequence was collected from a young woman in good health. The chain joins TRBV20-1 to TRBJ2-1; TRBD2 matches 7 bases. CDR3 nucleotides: TGCAGTGCTAGAGTCGGGTTGAGGGAGGGTCTTTACAATGAGCAGTTCTTC. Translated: CSARVGLREGLYNEQFF.